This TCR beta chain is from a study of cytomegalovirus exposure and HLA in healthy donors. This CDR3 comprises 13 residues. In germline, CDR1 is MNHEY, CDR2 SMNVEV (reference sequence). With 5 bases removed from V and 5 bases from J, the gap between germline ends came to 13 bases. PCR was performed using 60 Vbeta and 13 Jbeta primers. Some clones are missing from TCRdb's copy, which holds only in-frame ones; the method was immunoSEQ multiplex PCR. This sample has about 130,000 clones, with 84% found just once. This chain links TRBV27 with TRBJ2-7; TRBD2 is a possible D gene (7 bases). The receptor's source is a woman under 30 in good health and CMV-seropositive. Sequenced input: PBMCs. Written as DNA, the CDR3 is TGTGCCAGCAGTCTTGGGGGGGGCCACGAGCAGTACTTC. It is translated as CASSLGGGHEQYF.